This passage covers 4 T cell receptor beta chains from one sample sequenced in a study of blood T cell repertoires in COVID-19. Only in-frame clones appear in the TCRdb table, and some are missing; sequencing was by immunoSEQ multiplex PCR. The sample includes some 200,000 clones, about 80% seen only once; the top ten take less than 8.5%. The sample consisted of PBMCs or T cells enriched from blood (not recorded which). These receptor sequences come from a man aged 35-49 years who had recovered from COVID-19.

V is TRBV2 and J is TRBJ1-2, with 7 bases aligning to TRBD1. In germline, CDR1 is SNHLY, CDR2 FYNNEI. J was trimmed by 6 bases and V by 6 bases; bases with no gene match: 7. The CDR3 is 13 residues long. CDR3 sequence reads: CASRGPGQHGYTF. The CDR3 bases are TGTGCCAGCAGGGGACCGGGACAGCATGGCTACACCTTC.

In this sample, this clone turned up once. The chain links TRBV12-3 or TRBV12-4 to TRBJ2-3; D perhaps matches TRBD2 (6 bases). Trimming took off 6 bases at V and 3 bases at J, with 10 bases between the two ends. This CDR3 spans 13 amino acids. The CDR3 bases are TGTGCCAGCAGATCGGAGGGGACAGATACGCAGTATTTT. Translating gives CASRSEGTDTQYF.

The CDR3 sequence is CASSLGARSANYGYTF. The CDR3 coding sequence is TGTGCCAGCAGCTTAGGGGCCCGATCCGCTAACTATGGCTACACCTTC. The chain combines TRBV13 with TRBJ1-2; D remains unclear. V dropped 0 bases and J dropped 0 bases, with 11 bases sitting between them. This CDR3 is built from 16 residues. In germline, CDR1 is PRHDT, CDR2 FYEKMQ (reference sequence).

This chain uses TRBV7-9 with TRBJ1-1; D not resolved. Trimming removed 2 bases at V and 2 bases at J, with 9 bases between. Per germline, CDR1 SEHNR and CDR2 FQNEAQ (reference sequence). The CDR3 is made up of 14 amino acids. The CDR3 DNA follows: TGTGCCAGCAGCTTACTCGGGGTAAACACTGAAGCTTTCTTT. The encoded protein is CASSLLGVNTEAFF.